This TCR beta chain stems from a study of T cell repertoires in ileal Crohn's disease. Generated by immunoSEQ multiplex PCR, the TCRdb table keeps only in-frame clones and is missing some. The sample includes roughly 13,000 clones, 60% to 80% of them seen just once. Germline CDR1 SQVTM, CDR2 ANQGSEA. V was clipped by 7 bases and J by 5 bases, with 18 bases between them. The CDR3 is made up of 14 amino acids. A single count supports this clone. The source material was ileal tissue. This receptor was identified in an adult with Crohn's disease. The V call is TRBV29-1, the J call TRBJ2-4; a possible D gene is TRBD2 (6 bases). This CDR3 reads CSEEGRRAQNIQYF. The CDR3 DNA is TGCAGCGAGGAGGGGCGACGGGCCCAAAACATTCAGTACTTC.